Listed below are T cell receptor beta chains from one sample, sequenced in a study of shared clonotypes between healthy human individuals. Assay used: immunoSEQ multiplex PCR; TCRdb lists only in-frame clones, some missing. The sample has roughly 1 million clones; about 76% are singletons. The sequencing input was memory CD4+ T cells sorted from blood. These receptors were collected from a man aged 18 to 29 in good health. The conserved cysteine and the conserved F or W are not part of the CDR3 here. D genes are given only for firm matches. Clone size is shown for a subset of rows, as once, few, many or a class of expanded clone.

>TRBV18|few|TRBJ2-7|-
ASSPPSRSEQY
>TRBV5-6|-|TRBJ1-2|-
ASSFSGRQNYGYT
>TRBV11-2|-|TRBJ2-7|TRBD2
ASTPGGSSYEQY
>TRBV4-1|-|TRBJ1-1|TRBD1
ASSQDRGRKVFSNTEAF
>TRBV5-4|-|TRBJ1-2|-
ASSSGTQANYGYT
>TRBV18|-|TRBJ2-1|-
ASRLDEGNEQF
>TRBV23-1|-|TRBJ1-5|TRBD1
ASSQSERGRNQPQH
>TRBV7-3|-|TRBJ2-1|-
ASRPDTYNEQF
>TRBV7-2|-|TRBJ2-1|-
ASSHRGGFGEQF
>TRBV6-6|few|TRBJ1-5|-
ASSGQLSGNQPQH
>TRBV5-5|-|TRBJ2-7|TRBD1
ASSGQGQGVYEQY
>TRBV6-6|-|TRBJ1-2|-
ASSHGQSYGYT
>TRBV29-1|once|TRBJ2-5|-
SVEGGSSETQY
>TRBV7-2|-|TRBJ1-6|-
ASSLASSGNSPLH
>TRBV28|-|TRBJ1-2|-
ASSLKVNYGYT
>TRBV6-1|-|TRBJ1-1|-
ASSAKGSTEAF
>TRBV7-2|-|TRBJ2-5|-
ASSLVVGLAGLDQY
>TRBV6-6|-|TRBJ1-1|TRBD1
ASSKPGQGARTEAF
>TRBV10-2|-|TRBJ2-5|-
ASSEPAQSLRETQY
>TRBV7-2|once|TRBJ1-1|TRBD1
ASSSYRGTEAF
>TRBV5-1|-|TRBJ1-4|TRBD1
ASSLAGGKEEKLF